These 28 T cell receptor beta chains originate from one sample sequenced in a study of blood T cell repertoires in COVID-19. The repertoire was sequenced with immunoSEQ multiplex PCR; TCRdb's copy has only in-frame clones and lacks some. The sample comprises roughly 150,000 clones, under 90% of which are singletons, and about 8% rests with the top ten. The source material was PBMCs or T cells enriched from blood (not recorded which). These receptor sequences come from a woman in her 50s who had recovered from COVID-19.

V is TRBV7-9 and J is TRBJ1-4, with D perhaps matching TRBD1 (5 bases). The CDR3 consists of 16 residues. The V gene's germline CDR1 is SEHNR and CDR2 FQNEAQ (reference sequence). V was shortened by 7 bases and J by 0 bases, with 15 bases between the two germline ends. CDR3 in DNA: TGTGCCAGCACCAAGACCCTAGGGGCAACTAATGAAAAACTGTTTTTT. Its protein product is CASTKTLGATNEKLFF.

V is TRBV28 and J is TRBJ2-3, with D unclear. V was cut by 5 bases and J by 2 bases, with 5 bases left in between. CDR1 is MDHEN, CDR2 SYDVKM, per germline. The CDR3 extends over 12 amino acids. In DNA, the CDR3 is TGTGCCAGCAGTCCCAACACAGATACGCAGTATTTT. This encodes CASSPNTDTQYF.

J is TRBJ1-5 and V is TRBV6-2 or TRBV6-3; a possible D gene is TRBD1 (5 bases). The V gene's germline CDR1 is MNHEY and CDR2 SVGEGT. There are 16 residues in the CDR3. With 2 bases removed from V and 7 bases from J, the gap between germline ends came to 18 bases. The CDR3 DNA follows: TGTGCCAGCAGTTACGATCCCAACGGGCGGGGGCAGCCCCAGCATTTT. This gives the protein CASSYDPNGRGQPQHF.

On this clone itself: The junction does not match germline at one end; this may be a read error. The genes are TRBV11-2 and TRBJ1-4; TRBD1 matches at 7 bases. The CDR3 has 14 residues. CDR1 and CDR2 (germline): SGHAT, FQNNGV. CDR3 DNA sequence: TGTGCCAGCAGCCGAGACAGGGTGGCTGAAAAACCGTTTTTT. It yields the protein CASSRDRVAEKPFF.

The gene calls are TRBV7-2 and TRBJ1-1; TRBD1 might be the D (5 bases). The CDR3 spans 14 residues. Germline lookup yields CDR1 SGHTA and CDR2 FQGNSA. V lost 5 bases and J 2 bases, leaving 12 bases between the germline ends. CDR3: CASSIDRINTEAFF. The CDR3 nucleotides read TGTGCCAGCAGCATAGACAGAATTAACACTGAAGCTTTCTTT. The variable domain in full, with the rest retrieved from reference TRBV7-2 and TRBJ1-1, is GAGVSQSPSNKVTEKGKDVELRCDPISGHTALYWYRQSLGQGLEFLIYFQGNSAPDKSGLPSDRFSAERTGGSVSTLTIQRTQQEDSAVYLCASSIDRINTEAFFGQGTRLTVV.

The CDR3 coding sequence is TGCGCCAGCAGCTTGGCTCCCGGACAAACCTACGGCTACACCTTC. Its protein product is CASSLAPGQTYGYTF. The chain is built from TRBV5-1 and TRBJ1-2; a possible D gene is TRBD1 (5 bases). CDR3 length: 15 amino acids. Trimming stripped 0 bases from V and 8 bases from J, with 17 bases between. Per the germline V gene, CDR1 is SGHRS and CDR2 is YFSETQ. The variable domain in full, with the rest retrieved from reference TRBV5-1 and TRBJ1-2, is KAGVTQTPRYLIKTRGQQVTLSCSPISGHRSVSWYQQTPGQGLQFLFEYFSETQRNKGNFPGRFSGRQFSNSRSEMNVSTLELGDSALYLCASSLAPGQTYGYTFGSGTRLTVV.

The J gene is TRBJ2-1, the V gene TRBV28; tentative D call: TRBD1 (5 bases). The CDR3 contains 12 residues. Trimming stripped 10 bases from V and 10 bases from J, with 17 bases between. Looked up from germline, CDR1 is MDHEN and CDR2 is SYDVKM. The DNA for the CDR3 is TGTGCCATTTCAGGGTCCCTTCGGGAGCAGTTCTTC. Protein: CAISGSLREQFF.

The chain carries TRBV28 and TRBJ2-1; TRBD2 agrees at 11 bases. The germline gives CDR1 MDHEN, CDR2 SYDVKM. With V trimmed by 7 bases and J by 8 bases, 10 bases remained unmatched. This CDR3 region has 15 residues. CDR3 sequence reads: CASTYSGRARDEQFF. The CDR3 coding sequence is TGTGCCAGCACCTATAGCGGGAGGGCCCGGGATGAGCAGTTCTTC.

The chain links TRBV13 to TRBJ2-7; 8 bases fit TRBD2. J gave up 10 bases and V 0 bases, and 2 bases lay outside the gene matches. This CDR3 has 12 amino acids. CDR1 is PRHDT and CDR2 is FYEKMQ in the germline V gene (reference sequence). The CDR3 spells CASSLGAGGQYF. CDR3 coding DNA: TGTGCCAGCAGCTTAGGGGCGGGGGGCCAGTACTTC. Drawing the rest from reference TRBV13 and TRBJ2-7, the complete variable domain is AAGVIQSPRHLIKEKRETATLKCYPIPRHDTVYWYQQGPGQDPQFLISFYEKMQSDKGSIPDRFSAQQFSDYHSELNMSSLELGDSALYFCASSLGAGGQYFGPGTRLTVT.

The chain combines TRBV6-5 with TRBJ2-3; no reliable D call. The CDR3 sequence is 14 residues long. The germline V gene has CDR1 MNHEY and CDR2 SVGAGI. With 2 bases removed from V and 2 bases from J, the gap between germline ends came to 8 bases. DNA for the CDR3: TGTGCCAGCAGTTACCGTTTCCCCACAGATACGCAGTATTTT. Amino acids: CASSYRFPTDTQYF.

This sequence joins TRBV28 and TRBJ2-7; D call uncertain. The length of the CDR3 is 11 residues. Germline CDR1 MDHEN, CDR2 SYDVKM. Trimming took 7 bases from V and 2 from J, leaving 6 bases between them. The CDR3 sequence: CASNQAYEQYF. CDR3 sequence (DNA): TGTGCCAGCAATCAGGCCTACGAGCAGTACTTC.

The CDR3 here is CASSLEREQYF. Written as DNA, the CDR3 is TGTGCCAGCAGCCTCGAGCGGGAGCAGTACTTC. V and J are TRBV3-1 (or the pseudogene TRBV3-2) and TRBJ2-7; maybe TRBD2 (5 bases). This CDR3 is built from 11 residues. The V gene lost 4 bases and the J gene lost 7 bases, with 8 bases spanning the gap. From germline, CDR1 is LGHDT and CDR2 YNNKEL (reference sequence).

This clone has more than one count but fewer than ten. Here the CDR3 reads CASSQGHGNTIYF. CDR3 in DNA: TGCGCCAGCAGCCAAGGTCATGGAAACACCATATATTTT. The rearrangement uses TRBV4-3 and TRBJ1-3, with D uncertain. Looked up from germline, CDR1 is LGHNA and CDR2 is YSLEER. V lost 1 base and J 3 bases, leaving 4 bases between the germline ends. There are 13 residues in the CDR3.

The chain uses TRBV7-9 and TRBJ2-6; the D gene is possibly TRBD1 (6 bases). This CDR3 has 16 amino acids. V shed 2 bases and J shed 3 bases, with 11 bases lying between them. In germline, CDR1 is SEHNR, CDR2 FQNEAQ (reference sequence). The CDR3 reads CASSLRGGSGANVLTF. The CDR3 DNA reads TGTGCCAGCAGCTTACGAGGGGGAAGTGGGGCCAACGTCCTGACTTTC.

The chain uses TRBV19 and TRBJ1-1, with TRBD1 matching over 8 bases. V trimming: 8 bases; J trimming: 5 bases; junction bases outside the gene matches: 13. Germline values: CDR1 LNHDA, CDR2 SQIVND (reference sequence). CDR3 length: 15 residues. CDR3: CASHPPGQGSTEAFF. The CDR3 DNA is TGTGCCAGTCACCCCCCAGGACAGGGTTCGACTGAAGCTTTCTTT. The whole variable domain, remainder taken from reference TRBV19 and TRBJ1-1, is DGGITQSPKYLFRKEGQNVTLSCEQNLNHDAMYWYRQDPGQGLRLIYYSQIVNDFQKGDIAEGYSVSREKKESFPLTVTSAQKNPTAFYLCASHPPGQGSTEAFFGQGTRLTVV.

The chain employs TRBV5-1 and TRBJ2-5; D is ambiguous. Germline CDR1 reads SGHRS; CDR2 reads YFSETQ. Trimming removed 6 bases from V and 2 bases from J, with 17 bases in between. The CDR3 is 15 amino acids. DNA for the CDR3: TGCGCCAGCACGGCCGGAGACCTAAAACAAGAGACCCAGTACTTC. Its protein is CASTAGDLKQETQYF.

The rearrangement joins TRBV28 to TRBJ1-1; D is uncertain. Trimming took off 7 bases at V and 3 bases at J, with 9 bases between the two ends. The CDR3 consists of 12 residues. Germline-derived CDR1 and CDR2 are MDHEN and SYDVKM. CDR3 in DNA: TGTGCCAGCATTGGAGTTCACACTGAAGCTTTCTTT. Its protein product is CASIGVHTEAFF.

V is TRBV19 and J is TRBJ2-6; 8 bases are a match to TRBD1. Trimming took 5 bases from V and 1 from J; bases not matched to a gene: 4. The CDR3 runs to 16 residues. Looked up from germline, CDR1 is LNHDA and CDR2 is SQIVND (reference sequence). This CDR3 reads CASSPGQGSGANVLTF. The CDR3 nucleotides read TGTGCCAGTAGTCCAGGACAGGGTTCTGGGGCCAACGTCCTGACTTTC.

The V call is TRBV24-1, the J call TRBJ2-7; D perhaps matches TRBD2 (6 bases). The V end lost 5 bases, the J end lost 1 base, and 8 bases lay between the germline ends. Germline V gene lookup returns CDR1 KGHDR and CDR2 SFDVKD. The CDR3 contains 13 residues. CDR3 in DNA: TGTGCCACCAGTGCCGGGGGTTCCTACGAGCAGTACTTC. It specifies CATSAGGSYEQYF.

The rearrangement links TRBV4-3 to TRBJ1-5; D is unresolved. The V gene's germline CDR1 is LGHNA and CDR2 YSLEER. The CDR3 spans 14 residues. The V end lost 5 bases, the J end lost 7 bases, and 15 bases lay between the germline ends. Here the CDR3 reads CASSEAGVGQPQHF. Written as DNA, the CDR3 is TGCGCCAGCAGCGAAGCCGGGGTTGGCCAGCCCCAGCATTTT.

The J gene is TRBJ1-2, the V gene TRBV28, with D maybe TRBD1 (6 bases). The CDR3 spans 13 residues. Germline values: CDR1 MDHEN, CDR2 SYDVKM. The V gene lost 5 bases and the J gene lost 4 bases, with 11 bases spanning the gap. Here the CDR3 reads CASSRGHFYGYTF. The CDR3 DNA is TGTGCCAGCAGTAGGGGACATTTCTATGGCTACACCTTC.

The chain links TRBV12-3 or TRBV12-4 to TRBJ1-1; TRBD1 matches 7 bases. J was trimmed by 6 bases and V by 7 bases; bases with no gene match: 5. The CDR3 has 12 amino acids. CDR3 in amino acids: CASTPTGAEAFF. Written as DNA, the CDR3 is TGTGCCAGCACTCCAACAGGGGCTGAAGCTTTCTTT.

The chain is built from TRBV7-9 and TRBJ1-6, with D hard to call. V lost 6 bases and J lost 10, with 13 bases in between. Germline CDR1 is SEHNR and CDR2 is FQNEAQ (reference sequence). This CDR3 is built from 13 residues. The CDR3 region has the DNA TGTGCCAGCAGTTCAACCTCGGGGTCACCCCTCCACTTT. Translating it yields CASSSTSGSPLHF.

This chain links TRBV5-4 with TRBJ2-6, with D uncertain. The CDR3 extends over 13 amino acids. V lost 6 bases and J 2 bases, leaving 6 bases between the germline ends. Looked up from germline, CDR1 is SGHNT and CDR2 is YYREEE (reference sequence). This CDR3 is CASMPTGANVLTF. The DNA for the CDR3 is TGTGCCAGCATGCCTACTGGGGCCAACGTCCTGACTTTC.

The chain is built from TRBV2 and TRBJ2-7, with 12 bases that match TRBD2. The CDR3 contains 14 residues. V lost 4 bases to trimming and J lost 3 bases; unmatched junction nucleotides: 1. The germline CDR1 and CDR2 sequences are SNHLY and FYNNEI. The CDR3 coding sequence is TGTGCCAGCAGTGCGACTAGCGGGGGCTACGAGCAGTACTTC. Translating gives CASSATSGGYEQYF.

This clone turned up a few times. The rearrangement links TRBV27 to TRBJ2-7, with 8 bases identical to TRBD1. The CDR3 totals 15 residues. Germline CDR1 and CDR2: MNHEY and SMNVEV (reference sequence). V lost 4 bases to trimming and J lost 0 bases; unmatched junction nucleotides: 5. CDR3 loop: CASSSKTGASYEQYF. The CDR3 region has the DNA TGTGCCAGCAGTTCAAAGACAGGGGCCTCCTACGAGCAGTACTTC.

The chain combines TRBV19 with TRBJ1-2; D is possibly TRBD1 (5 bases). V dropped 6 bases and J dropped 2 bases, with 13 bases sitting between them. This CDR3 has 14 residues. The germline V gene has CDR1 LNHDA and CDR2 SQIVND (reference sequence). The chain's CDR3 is CASSLAGFNYGYTF. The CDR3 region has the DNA TGTGCCAGTAGCCTGGCAGGGTTCAACTATGGCTACACCTTC.

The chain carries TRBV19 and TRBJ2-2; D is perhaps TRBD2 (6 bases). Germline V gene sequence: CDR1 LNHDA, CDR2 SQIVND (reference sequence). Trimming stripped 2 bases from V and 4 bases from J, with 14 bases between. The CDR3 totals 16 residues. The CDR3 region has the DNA TGTGCCAGTAGTATACTGGAGGGTAGTGGCACCGGGGAGCTGTTTTTT. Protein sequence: CASSILEGSGTGELFF. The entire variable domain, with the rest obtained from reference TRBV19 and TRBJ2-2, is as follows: DGGITQSPKYLFRKEGQNVTLSCEQNLNHDAMYWYRQDPGQGLRLIYYSQIVNDFQKGDIAEGYSVSREKKESFPLTVTSAQKNPTAFYLCASSILEGSGTGELFFGEGSRLTVL.